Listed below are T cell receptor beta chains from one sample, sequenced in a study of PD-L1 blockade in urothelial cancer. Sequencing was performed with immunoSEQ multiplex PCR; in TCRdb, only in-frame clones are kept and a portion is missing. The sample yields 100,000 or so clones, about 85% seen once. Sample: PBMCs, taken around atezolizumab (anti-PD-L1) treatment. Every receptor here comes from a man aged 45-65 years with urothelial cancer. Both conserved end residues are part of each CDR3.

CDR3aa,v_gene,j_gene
CASSLIGGSYNEQFF,TRBV5-5,TRBJ2-1
CASSRTSGRNEQFF,TRBV5-1,TRBJ2-1
CSGASGGTGELFF,TRBV29-1,TRBJ2-2
CASSLGGGRGETQYF,TRBV5-5,TRBJ2-5
CATKTGKGTGELFF,TRBV15,TRBJ2-2
CASSGLGGPGELFF,TRBV2,TRBJ2-2
CASSKEQGKLEKLFF,TRBV11-2,TRBJ1-4
CASSSRDGSSYNEQFF,TRBV19,TRBJ2-1
CASSLKGQRERIEQYF,TRBV7-3,TRBJ2-7
CASSEEGLSPTGELFF,TRBV2,TRBJ2-2
CASSARLAGVGKETQYF,TRBV9,TRBJ2-5
CASSTSGSYNEQFF,TRBV28,TRBJ2-1
CASSTTGLNYGYTF,TRBV5-1,TRBJ1-2
CASSQGTSGREQYF,TRBV4-2,TRBJ2-7
CASSSGTSGETQYF,TRBV5-1,TRBJ2-5
CASSLAGVTGELFF,TRBV27,TRBJ2-2
CASSLDGVRGQPQHF,TRBV5-1,TRBJ1-5
CASSSSGRNEQFF,TRBV5-1,TRBJ2-1
CASSRDRLYGYTF,TRBV2,TRBJ1-2
CASSRTGGAFTFGYTF,TRBV7-3,TRBJ1-2
CASSEKWGGNTEAFF,TRBV6-1,TRBJ1-1
CASSLDRSGNQPQHF,TRBV6-1,TRBJ1-5
CASSSVLAGATGELFF,TRBV7-2,TRBJ2-2
CASSLSGGNSPLHF,TRBV7-8,TRBJ1-6
CASRRDGDTQYF,TRBV9,TRBJ2-3
CSVTGVGYTF,TRBV29-1,TRBJ1-2
CASSLAIRGGDTEAFF,TRBV7-2,TRBJ1-1